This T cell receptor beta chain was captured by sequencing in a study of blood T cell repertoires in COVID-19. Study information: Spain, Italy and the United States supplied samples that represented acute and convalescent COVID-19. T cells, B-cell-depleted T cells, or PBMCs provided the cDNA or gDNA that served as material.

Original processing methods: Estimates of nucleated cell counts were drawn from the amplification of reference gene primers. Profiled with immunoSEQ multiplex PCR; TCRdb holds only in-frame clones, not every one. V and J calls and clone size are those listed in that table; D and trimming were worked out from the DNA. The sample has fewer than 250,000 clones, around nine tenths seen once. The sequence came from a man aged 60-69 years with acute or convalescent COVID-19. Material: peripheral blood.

The CDR3 nucleotides read TGTGCCAGCAGCTTAACAGGGGAGAACACTGAAGCTTTCTTT. Protein product: CASSLTGENTEAFF. The chain is built from TRBV6-6 and TRBJ1-1; 7 positions agree with TRBD1. V shed 6 bases and J 1 base; nucleotides not matched to a gene: 5. Germline V gives CDR1 MNHNY, CDR2 SVGAGI (reference sequence). The CDR3 spans 14 residues.